A selection of T cell receptor beta chains follows, all from one sample in a study of blood T cell repertoires in COVID-19. Sequenced by immunoSEQ multiplex PCR; TCRdb stores in-frame clones only, minus some. The profile shows more than 300,000 clones, 87% of them singletons. The sample taken for sequencing was peripheral blood. Receptors were obtained from a woman aged 45 to 65 with COVID-19, enrolled during active disease. Each CDR3 is given with its conserved first and last residue. D genes are given only for firm matches. Clone sizes are given selectively: once, few, many, or a class where the clone is expanded.

D gene	V gene	clone size	J gene	CDR3 DNA	CDR3 protein
TRBD2	TRBV7-8	-	TRBJ2-1	TGTGCCAGCAGCTTAGGGGACTACCCGTACAATGAGCAGTTCTTC	CASSLGDYPYNEQFF
TRBD1	TRBV19	once	TRBJ2-1	TGTGCCAGTAGTATCGACAGGGGTTTTGGCGGCGATGAGCAGTTCTTC	CASSIDRGFGGDEQFF
-	TRBV11-2	-	TRBJ1-1	TGTGCCAGCAGCTTACCCACAGGGTCTGAAGCTTTCTTT	CASSLPTGSEAFF
-	TRBV9	-	TRBJ2-1	TGTGCCAGCAGCGTATTAAGCGACCCCTACAATGAGCAGTTCTTC	CASSVLSDPYNEQFF
TRBD1	TRBV19	-	TRBJ1-2	TGTGCCAGTAGTCCCGACAGGGGCCATGGCTACACCTTC	CASSPDRGHGYTF
-	TRBV6-5	-	TRBJ2-3	TGTGCCAGCAGCCCGAACGGACTAAAAGGAGATACGCAGTATTTT	CASSPNGLKGDTQYF
-	TRBV9	-	TRBJ1-6	TGTGCCAGCAGCGGCGGACAAATCGGGGGTAATTCACCCCTCCACTTT	CASSGGQIGGNSPLHF
TRBD1	TRBV5-4	-	TRBJ1-1	TGTGCCAGCAGCCCTCCCGGGACAGCGAACACTGAAGCTTTCTTT	CASSPPGTANTEAFF
TRBD2	TRBV11-2	-	TRBJ2-2	TGTGCCAGCAGCTTACCGACTAGCGGGAACCCGAACACCGGGGAGCTGTTTTTT	CASSLPTSGNPNTGELFF
TRBD1	TRBV4-1	-	TRBJ1-5	TGCGCCAGCAGCCAGTGGGACAGGAATAGCAATCAGCCCCAGCATTTT	CASSQWDRNSNQPQHF
TRBD2	TRBV27	-	TRBJ2-1	TGTGCCAGCAGTTTGTTCGCGACTAGCGGGACTTACAATGAGCAGTTCTTC	CASSLFATSGTYNEQFF
TRBD2	TRBV10-3	-	TRBJ2-7	TGTGCCATCAGTGAGAAGCGGGAGGCTCCCTACGAGCAGTACTTC	CAISEKREAPYEQYF
TRBD2	TRBV5-4	-	TRBJ2-7	TGTGCCAGCAGCCCCTCAGTAGGGACTAGCAACCACGAGCAGTACTTC	CASSPSVGTSNHEQYF
TRBD1	TRBV5-4	few	TRBJ1-6	TGTGCCAGCAGCCGGGACAGGGGGAATTCACCCCTCCACTTT	CASSRDRGNSPLHF
-	TRBV29-1	-	TRBJ1-1	TGCAGCGTTGTAGGACAGATGAACACTGAAGCTTTCTTT	CSVVGQMNTEAFF
TRBD2	TRBV5-8	-	TRBJ2-3	TGTGCCAGCAGCGCAGGGACTAGCGGGAGGACATACACAGATACGCAGTATTTT	CASSAGTSGRTYTDTQYF
-	TRBV6-2/TRBV6-3	-	TRBJ2-1	TGTGCCAGCAGTTACAGGGTTGGGCGGGATGAGCAGTTCTTC	CASSYRVGRDEQFF
-	TRBV3-1/TRBV3-2	-	TRBJ1-4	TGTGCCAGCAGCCCGGCTTTCCGGGGATCAACTAATGAAAAACTGTTTTTT	CASSPAFRGSTNEKLFF
TRBD2	TRBV27	-	TRBJ2-1	TGTGCCAGCGGGGGGACTAGCGGGAATTTCTTC	CASGGTSGNFF
TRBD1	TRBV3-1/TRBV3-2	-	TRBJ2-7	TGTGCCAGCAGCCAGATGAGAACAGGGGCCCCCTACGAGCAGTACTTC	CASSQMRTGAPYEQYF
TRBD2	TRBV6-2/TRBV6-3	-	TRBJ2-1	TGTGCCAGCAGTTACCTTCCGGGGACTACCTCCTACAATGAGCAGTTCTTC	CASSYLPGTTSYNEQFF
TRBD2	TRBV11-3	-	TRBJ2-5	TGTGCCAGCAGCTCAGGAGGTAGCGGGAGGGAGACCCAGTACTTC	CASSSGGSGRETQYF
TRBD1	TRBV2	-	TRBJ1-2	TGTGCCAGCAGTCCCGGGACAGGGGGTAACTATGGCTACACCTTC	CASSPGTGGNYGYTF
TRBD2	TRBV5-4	-	TRBJ2-1	TGTGCCAGCAGCTTGGGAGCGGGGGGGTCCTACAATGAGCAGTTCTTC	CASSLGAGGSYNEQFF
TRBD1	TRBV7-2	-	TRBJ2-5	TGTGCCAGCAGCTTAAACAGGGGGCGAGAGACCCAGTACTTC	CASSLNRGRETQYF
-	TRBV27	once	TRBJ2-3	TGTGCCAGCAGTTTAAATCGCGGCACAGATACGCAGTATTTT	CASSLNRGTDTQYF
TRBD2	TRBV27	-	TRBJ2-7	TGTGCCAGCAGATCCGGGACTAGCGGGGCCTACGAGCAGTACTTC	CASRSGTSGAYEQYF
-	TRBV19	once	TRBJ2-3	TGTGCCAGTAGTATAGTGCCGGGAAGTGTCACAGATACGCAGTATTTT	CASSIVPGSVTDTQYF
-	TRBV7-2	-	TRBJ2-5	TGTGCCAGCAGCTTTAGAATCCGGGAGACCCAGTACTTC	CASSFRIRETQYF
TRBD2	TRBV19	-	TRBJ2-7	TGTGCCAGTAGTCTCCGGCGGGGGGTGGACGAGCAGTACTTC	CASSLRRGVDEQYF
-	TRBV7-9	many	TRBJ2-2	TGTGCCAGCAGCTTAGAACGGTCCGGGGAGCTGTTTTTT	CASSLERSGELFF
TRBD1	TRBV2	few	TRBJ1-1	TGTGCCAGCAGTGAAGAGGGGACAGGGGCCCTGGGACAAGCTTTCTTT	CASSEEGTGALGQAFF
-	TRBV6-5	-	TRBJ1-1	TGTGCCAGCAGTTACTACAGGGCAGAGACTGAAGCTTTCTTT	CASSYYRAETEAFF
-	TRBV29-1	-	TRBJ2-1	TGCAGCGTTCATCGGGATGGGCAATTCAATGAGCAGTTCTTC	CSVHRDGQFNEQFF
-	TRBV20-1	-	TRBJ2-1	TGCAGCGGGGGGCACAATGAGCAGTTCTTC	CSGGHNEQFF
-	TRBV27	-	TRBJ1-4	TGTGCCAGCAGTTTTGGTCCGACGGGGAAACTGTTTTTT	CASSFGPTGKLFF
TRBD1	TRBV5-1	once	TRBJ2-5	TGCGCCAGCAGCAGGGACAGCAAAGAGACCCAGTACTTC	CASSRDSKETQYF
-	TRBV6-2/TRBV6-3	-	TRBJ1-5	TGTGCCAGCAGCTATCAGGGCTTAAATCAGCCCCAGCATTTT	CASSYQGLNQPQHF
-	TRBV4-1	-	TRBJ2-7	TGCGCCAGCAGCCAAGCAGGTTACTCCTACGAGCAGTACTTC	CASSQAGYSYEQYF
-	TRBV18	-	TRBJ1-1	TGTGCCAGCTCACCTCCGGGTAGGCCCAAGAACACTGAAGCTTTCTTT	CASSPPGRPKNTEAFF
TRBD2	TRBV24-1	-	TRBJ2-2	TGTGCCACCAGTCAGACTAGCTCCCCCACCGGGGAGCTGTTTTTT	CATSQTSSPTGELFF
TRBD2	TRBV27	-	TRBJ2-7	TGTGCCAGCAGTTCCCACCCCGGGACTAGCGAATCCTACGAGCAGTACTTC	CASSSHPGTSESYEQYF
TRBD1	TRBV5-1	-	TRBJ1-6	TGCGCCACTAGGACAGGGGGCGGTAATTCACCCCTCCACTTT	CATRTGGGNSPLHF
TRBD2	TRBV10-1	-	TRBJ2-1	TGCGCCAGTGGGACGGGAGGGAGGGAGAAAAATGAGCAGTTCTTC	CASGTGGREKNEQFF
TRBD1	TRBV11-3	-	TRBJ2-2	TGTGCCAGCAGCTTGGGCCAGGAACAGGGGGCCCCAAACACCGGGGAGCTGTTTTTT	CASSLGQEQGAPNTGELFF
-	TRBV11-2	-	TRBJ2-7	TGTGCCAGCAGCTTAGTGTTGGGAGGGGGCTACGAGCAGTACTTC	CASSLVLGGGYEQYF
TRBD2	TRBV6-5	-	TRBJ2-3	TGTGCCAGCAGCAACCCAGCGGGGGCGAATACGCAGTATTTT	CASSNPAGANTQYF
-	TRBV7-9	-	TRBJ1-1	TGTGCCAGCAGCTTGAACCAGGGGTCGGACACTGAAGCTTTCTTT	CASSLNQGSDTEAFF